This TCR beta chain was captured by sequencing in a study of human T cells and chemical hapten exposure. The overall study: Sensitization involved placing 2% DPC onto a 2 cm by 2 cm region of upper inner arm skin. DPC 0.01% went on the upper back by patch test, with reading at 6 days. Patients, largely female, had alopecia areata, totalis or universalis. Study-wide points: No change in TCRs above 1 in 1000 frequency was produced by DPC sensitization.

CDR3 length: 15 residues. V was cut by 4 bases and J by 6 bases, with 15 bases left in between. CDR1 and CDR2 from the germline V gene are MDHEN and SYDVKM. Specified time point: patch test 3, about 24 weeks after DPC sensitization. Specified treatment: therapeutic diphenylcyclopropenone sensitization with weekly scalp DPC. TCRdb called the RACE reads again in MiXCR, with one record for every CDR3 protein. Among about 82,000 distinct CDR3 sequences, less than 14% were seen once, and the ten largest hold 3.7%. For this clonotype: The antigen remains unidentified.

The rearrangement joins TRBV28 to TRBJ2-2, with D perhaps matching TRBD1 (6 bases). The sequence was obtained from a woman aged 45-65 years with alopecia areata. Some clones in this sample may be carry-over from other donors' samples. The source was whole blood, collected in connection with sensitization to the hapten diphenylcyclopropenone (DPC). This CDR3 is CASSSDGQRSGELFF. The CDR3 region has the DNA TGTGCCAGCAGTTCCGACGGACAGCGGTCCGGGGAGCTGTTTTTT.